The source of this TCR beta chain is a study of metastatic and nonmetastatic thyroid tumors. About the study: Repertoire comparisons spanned blood and tumor or nodule tissue from malignant and benign thyroid patients. Study-level findings and limits: Malignant thyroid tumors reportedly exceeded benign nodules significantly in TCR beta diversity, with the difference appearing in blood and tumor.

Using MiXCR, TCRdb re-called clones from the PCR reads. The table lists roughly 35,000 clones, roughly 17% of them singletons. The CDR3 is 15 amino acids. The V segment lost 2 bases and the J segment 2 bases; nucleotides outside the gene matches: 4. Germline assignment: CDR1 MRHNA and CDR2 SNTAGT. Thyroid surgery took place with no prior treatment in any patient. A note on this clone: Its antigen is not known.

The chain carries TRBV6-4 and TRBJ2-3, with 7 positions matching TRBD2. The TCR originated in a female donor with papillary thyroid cancer or a benign thyroid nodule (not recorded which). Some clones in this sample may be carry-over from other donors' samples. Material for sequencing was blood. DNA of the CDR3: TGTGCCAGCAGTGACACAAGCGGGAACACAGATACGCAGTATTTT. Amino acids: CASSDTSGNTDTQYF.